The T cell receptor (beta chain) described here comes from a study of blood T cell repertoires in COVID-19. Remarks on this clone: Distinct nucleotide sequences in the sample also encode this CDR3.

There are 13 residues in the CDR3. Between the trimmed V and J ends, which lost 6 bases and 6 bases, there was a span of 15 bases. The repertoire was sequenced with immunoSEQ multiplex PCR; TCRdb's copy has only in-frame clones and lacks some. The sample lists about 420,000 clones; roughly 90% were seen once. This chain links TRBV12-3 or TRBV12-4 with TRBJ2-7, with no clear D. Sample: peripheral blood. The TCR originated in a young man with COVID-19, enrolled during active disease. CDR3 amino acids: CASSLRLVGEQYF. As DNA, the CDR3 is TGTGCCAGCAGCCTTCGATTGGTCGGCGAGCAGTACTTC.